This T cell receptor (beta chain) comes out of a study of early T cells in non-severe SARS-CoV-2 infection. The wider study: The chains were unpaired, and the sequenced material was bulk RNA from unsorted whole blood. Findings of the study overall: CD4 and private specificities were missed by VDJdb matching, which favored anti-spike CD8 responses.

V shed 2 bases and J 0 bases; nucleotides not matched to a gene: 0. Looked up from germline, CDR1 is MNHEY and CDR2 is SVGAGI. The CDR3 is 14 amino acids. This clonotype was picked up many times. Its antigen is still unknown. The protocol attached unique molecular identifiers to individual cDNA molecules. TCRdb called the 5' RACE reads again in MiXCR, with one record for every CDR3 protein. The sample lists about 71,000 distinct CDR3 sequences, more than 12% seen once, with nearly 4% in the top ten. The sequence came from an adult who was a healthcare worker with PCR-confirmed SARS-CoV-2 infection or an uninfected control (not recorded which). V and J are TRBV6-5 and TRBJ2-5, with TRBD2 matching over 7 bases. Sequenced here: whole blood, sampled at baseline. CDR3: CASSYSGDQETQYF. In DNA form, the CDR3 reads TGTGCCAGCAGTTACAGCGGGGACCAAGAGACCCAGTACTTC.